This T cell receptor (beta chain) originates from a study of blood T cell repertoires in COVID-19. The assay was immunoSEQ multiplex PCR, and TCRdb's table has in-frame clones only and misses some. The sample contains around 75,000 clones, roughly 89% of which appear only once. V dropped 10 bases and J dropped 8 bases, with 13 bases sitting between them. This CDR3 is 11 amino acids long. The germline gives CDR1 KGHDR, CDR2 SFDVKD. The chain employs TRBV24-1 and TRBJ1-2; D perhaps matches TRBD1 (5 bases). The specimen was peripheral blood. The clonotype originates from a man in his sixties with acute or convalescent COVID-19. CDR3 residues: CATSGGRGYTF. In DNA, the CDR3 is TGTGCCACGTCGGGGGGACGAGGCTACACCTTC.